These T cell receptor beta chains were read from a single sample in a study of T and B cells in COVID-19 patients. A single record per CDR3 protein comes from TCRdb applying MiXCR to the multiplex PCR reads. The table includes 20,000 to 30,000 distinct CDR3 sequences, about 31% detected once. Sequencing was carried out using blood. The receptor set was obtained from a human donor who had recovered from COVID-19. Each CDR3 is given with its conserved first and last residue. Each record gives: clone size, V gene, J gene, D gene, CDR3 DNA, CDR3 protein. The D gene is left open where the match is weak. Size is omitted from some rows. Given values are once, few, many or a class for expanded clones.

once	TRBV5-1	TRBJ2-2	-	TGCGCCAGCAGCTTTGGCACCGGGGAGCTGTTTTTT	CASSFGTGELFF
few	TRBV6-5	TRBJ2-6	-	TGTGCCAGCAGTTATATTAGGATCTCTGGGGCCAACGTCCTGACTTTC	CASSYIRISGANVLTF
-	TRBV28	TRBJ2-2	-	TGTGCCAGCGGGGTGGGGGGTCCCACCGGGGAGCTGTTTTTT	CASGVGGPTGELFF
-	TRBV20-1	TRBJ1-6	-	TGCAGTGCTAGAGAGTTGGGGTTACCCTATAATTCACCCCTCCACTTT	CSARELGLPYNSPLHF
few	TRBV15	TRBJ1-4	-	TGTGCCACCAGCACCAGGGAGGGTATAAAACTGTTTTTT	CATSTREGIKLFF
-	TRBV5-6	TRBJ2-3	TRBD1	TGTGCCAGCAGCGCGGACAGGGGCCCGGGGTACACAGATACGCAGTATTTT	CASSADRGPGYTDTQYF
-	TRBV27	TRBJ1-2	-	TGTGCCAGCAGTTCCCGACCTTATGGCTACACCTTC	CASSSRPYGYTF
few	TRBV12-3/TRBV12-4	TRBJ2-3	TRBD1	TGTGCCAGCAACCAACAGGGGGCTAGCACAGATACGCAGTATTTT	CASNQQGASTDTQYF
-	TRBV6-2/TRBV6-3	TRBJ2-5	TRBD2	TGTGCCAGCAGTTCCCTAGCGGGGGGGTTTCTAGAGACCCAGTACTTC	CASSSLAGGFLETQYF
-	TRBV7-2	TRBJ1-1	-	TGTGCCAGCTTCCTCGCAGGGAGAGGGACTGAAGCTTTCTTT	CASFLAGRGTEAFF
-	TRBV6-5	TRBJ2-5	TRBD1	TGTGCCAGCAGTCCCGGGACAGGGGGCCGAGAGACCCAGTACTTC	CASSPGTGGRETQYF
few	TRBV27	TRBJ1-1	TRBD1	TGTGCCACCAGCCCCGCAACAGGGGGCACTGAAGCTTTCTTT	CATSPATGGTEAFF
few	TRBV6-2/TRBV6-3	TRBJ2-5	-	TGTGCCAGCAGTTACTCGAGGGAGACCCAGTACTTC	CASSYSRETQYF
few	TRBV7-6	TRBJ2-1	-	TGTGCTAGCGGCGGGCAGGGTGTTATGTTCTTC	CASGGQGVMFF
-	TRBV6-1	TRBJ1-1	TRBD1	TGTGCCAGCAGTGTTCACAGGGGGCTTGGCGCTGAAGCTTTCTTT	CASSVHRGLGAEAFF
-	TRBV6-9	TRBJ1-5	-	TGTGCCAGCAGTTACCGCCGGACCGGGGCGGAGCAGCCCCAGCATTTT	CASSYRRTGAEQPQHF
few	TRBV6-1	TRBJ2-1	TRBD2	TGTGCCAGCGGACTAGCGGGGGCCAATGAGCAGTTCTTC	CASGLAGANEQFF
few	TRBV27	TRBJ2-7	-	TGTGCCAGCAGATTCGTTACGACCGGGGCCCCCTACGAGCAGTACTTC	CASRFVTTGAPYEQYF
-	TRBV6-2/TRBV6-3	TRBJ1-1	-	TGTGCCAGCAGTCAGGCGTTGAACACTGAAGCTTTCTTT	CASSQALNTEAFF
-	TRBV5-6	TRBJ2-2	TRBD2	TGTGCCAGCAGCTTCCGGCGGGGGTACACCGGGGAGCTGTTTTTT	CASSFRRGYTGELFF
-	TRBV5-6	TRBJ1-4	TRBD1	TGTGCCAGCAGCCCGGGACAGCCTTGGCGTAATGAAAAACTGTTTTTT	CASSPGQPWRNEKLFF
many	TRBV15	TRBJ2-7	-	TGTGCCACCAGCAGAGTGGGTAGCCGGGAGCAGTACTTC	CATSRVGSREQYF
few	TRBV19	TRBJ1-1	TRBD1	TGTGCCAGTAGTTCCGGGACAGGGGGTGTCACTGAAGCTTTCTTT	CASSSGTGGVTEAFF
-	TRBV7-2	TRBJ2-2	-	TGTGCCAGCCACCATGAAAACATCGGGGAGCTGTTTTTT	CASHHENIGELFF
few	TRBV6-2/TRBV6-3	TRBJ2-6	-	TGTGCCATCCAACCCGACCCCCAGGCCCTCTCTGGGGCCAACGTCCTGACTTTC	CAIQPDPQALSGANVLTF
-	TRBV10-3	TRBJ2-7	-	TGTGCCATCAGTGAGGGAGTAGACCCCGAGCGTCTGTACTTC	CAISEGVDPERLYF
-	TRBV18	TRBJ1-6	-	TGTGCCAGCTCAAGCGACAGGCCCAGGAATTCACCCCTCCACTTT	CASSSDRPRNSPLHF
medium-sized	TRBV18	TRBJ2-2	-	TGTGCCAGCCCTTCGACAGGGAACACCGGGGAGCTGTTTTTT	CASPSTGNTGELFF
-	TRBV27	TRBJ2-7	-	TGTGCCAGCAGTCCTCCCCCGGGGAACAGATACGAGCAGTACTTC	CASSPPPGNRYEQYF
many	TRBV6-5	TRBJ2-3	-	TGTGCCAGCAGTCCCCGGGGACCCCACGCAGATACGCAGTATTTT	CASSPRGPHADTQYF
few	TRBV19	TRBJ1-3	-	TGTGCCAGTAGTATGGCAGGGCGGACCTCTCACGGCACCATATATTTT	CASSMAGRTSHGTIYF
-	TRBV27	TRBJ2-2	TRBD2	TGTGCCAGCAGTTTAGTGGCAGGGAGGGCCGGGACCGGGGAGCTGTTTTTT	CASSLVAGRAGTGELFF
-	TRBV19	TRBJ2-7	TRBD1	TGTGCCAGCAGTCGAATATGGACAGGGGGTAGATCCTACGAGCAGTACTTC	CASSRIWTGGRSYEQYF
-	TRBV7-9	TRBJ2-1	TRBD2	TGTGCCAGCAGCTTGGGACTAGCGTTCTACAATGAGCAGTTCTTC	CASSLGLAFYNEQFF
many	TRBV19	TRBJ1-1	-	TGTGCCAGTAGTATCTCCGACAGCCAGAACACTGAAGCTTTCTTT	CASSISDSQNTEAFF
-	TRBV19	TRBJ1-4	TRBD1	TGTGCCACTGGACCGGGACAGGGCAGAAATAATGAAAAACTGTTTTTT	CATGPGQGRNNEKLFF
-	TRBV11-2	TRBJ2-1	-	TGTGCCAGCAGCCTGGCGGCAGGCAGCCAGCAGTTCTTC	CASSLAAGSQQFF
few	TRBV5-5	TRBJ1-2	-	TGTGCCAGCACCGACAGGTCTATTAACTATGGCTACACCTTC	CASTDRSINYGYTF
few	TRBV12-3/TRBV12-4	TRBJ2-1	TRBD2	TGTGCCAGCAGTCCAGTAGCGGGGGACAGATCCTACAATGAGCAGTTCTTC	CASSPVAGDRSYNEQFF
-	TRBV5-1	TRBJ1-6	TRBD1	TGCGCCAGCAGCCTCTTAGACAGGGGGTCCCATTCACCCCTCCACTTT	CASSLLDRGSHSPLHF
few	TRBV5-6	TRBJ2-5	-	TGTGCCAGCAGCTTGTGGGACTTCCAAGAGACCCAGTACTTC	CASSLWDFQETQYF
many	TRBV19	TRBJ2-5	TRBD1	TGTGCCAGTAGTATGGTCCAAACAGGGGTTGGAAAGACCCAGTACTTC	CASSMVQTGVGKTQYF
-	TRBV20-1	TRBJ2-5	-	TGCAGTGCTAGGGATAGCGTCACACAGACCCAGTACTTC	CSARDSVTQTQYF
-	TRBV24-1	TRBJ2-3	TRBD1	TGTGCCACCGCGGGTGGGACAGGGAATGCACATACGCAGTATTTT	CATAGGTGNAHTQYF
once	TRBV13	TRBJ2-7	-	TGTGCCAGCAGCGTAACGCTCCACCGGGACAACCTCTCCTACGAGCAGTACTTC	CASSVTLHRDNLSYEQYF
-	TRBV6-2/TRBV6-3	TRBJ2-1	TRBD1	TGTGCCAGCAGTTCCATTACTGACAGGGTAAGACACAATGAGCAGTTCTTC	CASSSITDRVRHNEQFF
once	TRBV27	TRBJ1-6	-	TGTGCCAGCAGTTTAGGGGGCGGGTCACCCCTCCACTTT	CASSLGGGSPLHF
-	TRBV20-1	TRBJ2-7	-	TGCAGTGCTAGAATCCCAAGGGGGGAGCAGTACTTC	CSARIPRGEQYF
-	TRBV11-1	TRBJ2-7	TRBD2	TGTGCCAGCAGCTTGGGGACTAGCGGGTCCTACGAGCAGTACTTC	CASSLGTSGSYEQYF
-	TRBV28	TRBJ2-7	TRBD1	TGTGCCAGCAACCCGGGACAGGGACTCTACGAGCAGTACTTC	CASNPGQGLYEQYF
-	TRBV6-6	TRBJ2-1	-	TGTGCCAGCACCATGGGGGTCTCCTACAATGAGCAGTTCTTC	CASTMGVSYNEQFF
many	TRBV29-1	TRBJ1-5	-	TGCAGCGTTGAAGCTCTGCTACGAATCCACCAGCCCCAGCATTTT	CSVEALLRIHQPQHF
-	TRBV7-9	TRBJ2-1	-	TGTGCCAGCGGGCTCAGCTCCTACAATGAGCAGTTCTTC	CASGLSSYNEQFF
-	TRBV7-9	TRBJ2-7	TRBD1	TGTGCCAGCAGCTTAGCGCTGAGAACAGGGGGTAACGAGCAGTACTTC	CASSLALRTGGNEQYF
-	TRBV5-6	TRBJ2-2	TRBD2	TGTGCCAGCAGCCTGGATACGGGACTAGCTTCGGGGGAGCTGTTTTTT	CASSLDTGLASGELFF
few	TRBV13	TRBJ2-3	TRBD2	TGTGCCAGCAGCTACCCTAGCGGGGTGACAGATACGCAGTATTTT	CASSYPSGVTDTQYF
-	TRBV7-3	TRBJ2-3	TRBD1	TGTGCCAGCAGCGACACAGGGGGTCTTGGGACAGATACGCAGTATTTT	CASSDTGGLGTDTQYF
-	TRBV6-2/TRBV6-3	TRBJ2-7	TRBD2	TGTGCCAGCAGTACGATCCCCCACTCACTAGCGGGAGTGAGGGAGCAGTACTTC	CASSTIPHSLAGVREQYF